This TCR beta chain was recorded in a study of blood T cell repertoires in COVID-19. The trim removed 2 bases at V and 5 bases at J, leaving 7 bases unmatched. Germline CDR1 and CDR2: LGHDT and YNNKEL (reference sequence). The CDR3 runs 16 residues. In the original processing: Estimation of nucleated cell counts relied on the amplification of reference gene primers. Generated by immunoSEQ multiplex PCR, the TCRdb table keeps only in-frame clones and is missing some. The V and J calls and the clone size are those of that table, but D and trimming were determined from the DNA. The sample consists of 220,000 or so clones, roughly 79% of them appearing once.

Sequenced: peripheral blood. This clonotype was sampled from a woman older than 75 with acute or convalescent COVID-19. V and J are TRBV3-1 (or the pseudogene TRBV3-2) and TRBJ2-1; TRBD1 aligns across 9 bases. In nucleotides, the CDR3 is TGTGCCAGCAGCCAAAACCGGGACAGGGAGCACAATGAGCAGTTCTTC. As protein: CASSQNRDREHNEQFF.